The next 16 T cell receptor beta chains were all read from a single sample in a study of spatial heterogeneity in lung cancer. Time point meaning: sample taken at primary tumor resection. TCRdb passed the 5' RACE reads through MiXCR, listing each CDR3 protein once. The repertoire holds 30,000 to 45,000 distinct CDR3 sequences, 2.5% to 3.5% seen once, with about 37% in the top ten. This specimen was normal lung tissue next to the tumor, taken at surgery. These receptors all come from a male donor with early-stage non-small cell lung cancer.

This clonotype occurred many times. This chain joins TRBV4-2 and TRBJ1-1; D is unresolved. Germline loops: CDR1 LGHNA, CDR2 YNFKEQ. Deletions cut 0 bases from V and 9 bases from J, with 17 bases between. The CDR3 is 15 amino acids. The CDR3, as DNA: TGTGCCAGCAGCCAAGAAGTGGGTCCCCGCAGCAAAGCTTTCTTT. This encodes CASSQEVGPRSKAFF.

This clonotype was observed at least ten times. This chain uses TRBV28 with TRBJ2-5; D is possibly TRBD1 or TRBD2 (5 bases each). The CDR3 covers 16 residues. Germline values: CDR1 MDHEN, CDR2 SYDVKM. Between the trimmed V and J ends, which lost 3 bases and 2 bases, there was a span of 16 bases. In nucleotides, the CDR3 is TGTGCCAGCAGTTTCGTAACCGGGACGCGACAAGAGACCCAGTACTTC. Amino acid sequence: CASSFVTGTRQETQYF.

This clonotype was seen at least ten times. The rearrangement joins TRBV7-9 to TRBJ1-2; D unclear. V shed 1 base and J shed 4 bases, with 7 bases lying between them. CDR3 length: 13 residues. Germline V gene data show CDR1 as SEHNR and CDR2 as FQNEAQ (reference sequence). The CDR3 reads CASSLGGLYGYTF. DNA for the CDR3: TGTGCCAGCAGCTTAGGAGGTCTCTATGGCTACACCTTC.

The sample holds many counts of this clonotype. The genes are TRBV27 and TRBJ2-4, with a possible D match to TRBD1 (6 bases). CDR1 and CDR2 (germline): MNHEY, SMNVEV (reference sequence). The V end was cut by 0 bases, the J end by 4 bases, with 10 bases between. The CDR3 length is 15 residues. The CDR3 here is CASSLSGTPKNIQYF. In DNA form, the CDR3 reads TGTGCCAGCAGTTTATCGGGGACACCGAAAAACATTCAGTACTTC.

This clonotype showed up many times. The chain carries TRBV28 and TRBJ2-5; 11 bases agree with TRBD2. Per germline, CDR1 MDHEN and CDR2 SYDVKM. V gave up 9 bases and J gave up 5 bases; unmatched junction bases: 5. The CDR3 is made up of 13 amino acids. CDR3: CASSGGALETQYF. CDR3 in DNA: TGTGCCAGTAGCGGGGGGGCTTTGGAGACCCAGTACTTC. Full variable domain (remainder filled in from reference TRBV28 and TRBJ2-5): DVKVTQSSRYLVKRTGEKVFLECVQDMDHENMFWYRQDPGLGLRLIYFSYDVKMKEKGDIPEGYSVSREKKERFSLILESASTNQTSMYLCASSGGALETQYFGPGTRLLVL.

The sample holds a few counts of this clonotype. The rearrangement joins TRBV5-1 to TRBJ1-1; D may be TRBD1 (5 bases). Germline V CDR1 and CDR2: SGHRS, YFSETQ. The CDR3 has 16 residues. Between the trimmed V and J ends, which lost 2 bases and 0 bases, there was a span of 14 bases. The CDR3 sequence is CASSFQGGAMNTEAFF. As DNA, the CDR3 is TGCGCCAGCAGCTTCCAGGGTGGAGCTATGAACACTGAAGCTTTCTTT.

This clonotype came up many times. The chain has TRBV20-1 and TRBJ2-7; 7 bases map to TRBD2. This CDR3 is 14 amino acids long. Unmatched junction bases numbered 11, after V lost 3 bases and J lost 6 bases. Germline V gene data show CDR1 as DFQATT and CDR2 as SNEGSKA (reference sequence). The CDR3 DNA reads TGCAGTGCTAGTTGGGGCGGGGGAGCAGGCGAGCAGTACTTC. Translation: CSASWGGGAGEQYF.

This clonotype was detected ten times or more. The rearrangement joins TRBV4-3 to TRBJ2-3, with unresolved D. The CDR3 totals 15 residues. CDR1 is LGHNA and CDR2 is YSLEER in the germline V gene. Trimming took off 4 bases at V and 1 base at J, with 12 bases between the two ends. In DNA form, the CDR3 reads TGCGCCAGCAGCCCTAACAGAATCGGCACAGATACGCAGTATTTT. It encodes CASSPNRIGTDTQYF.

The table lists this clonotype with many counts. The V call is TRBV10-1, the J call TRBJ1-6; no clear D. Germline V gives CDR1 WNHNN, CDR2 SYGVQD (reference sequence). The CDR3 sequence is 12 residues long. The ends were cut back, 3 bases at V and 9 bases at J, with 6 bases in the middle. CDR3 DNA sequence: TGCGCCAGCAGTGAAAAGGGTTCACCCCTCCACTTT. Its translation is CASSEKGSPLHF.

This clonotype was recorded at least ten times. The chain uses TRBV11-2 and TRBJ2-2, with D maybe TRBD2 (6 bases). This CDR3 has 16 residues. With 5 bases removed from V and 6 bases from J, the gap between germline ends came to 19 bases. Germline values: CDR1 SGHAT, CDR2 FQNNGV. The chain's CDR3 is CASSRGSLGGSGELFF. The CDR3 DNA reads TGTGCCAGCAGCCGGGGGTCACTAGGAGGATCCGGGGAGCTGTTTTTT.

This clonotype showed up many times. The chain has TRBV7-9 and TRBJ1-3; weak D call: TRBD1 (5 bases). CDR1 and CDR2 from the germline V gene are SEHNR and FQNEAQ (reference sequence). This CDR3 region has 18 residues. Trimming took off 1 base at V and 0 bases at J, with 16 bases between the two ends. CDR3 sequence: CASSLGIWGTLSGNTIYF. The CDR3 region has the DNA TGTGCCAGCAGCTTAGGGATCTGGGGGACCCTCTCTGGAAACACCATATATTTT.

In this sample, this clonotype turned up many times. V usage is TRBV5-5 and J usage is TRBJ1-5; no clear D. V lost 2 bases and J lost 4, with 13 bases in between. CDR1 and CDR2 from the germline V gene are SGHKS and YYEKEE (reference sequence). There are 15 residues in the CDR3. CDR3 amino acids: CASSFGATLNQPQHF. CDR3 bases: TGTGCCAGCAGCTTCGGTGCGACGCTTAATCAGCCCCAGCATTTT.

This clonotype was observed at least ten times. The J gene is TRBJ2-2, the V gene TRBV28; 7 bases are a match to TRBD1. Germline lookup yields CDR1 MDHEN and CDR2 SYDVKM. The junction had 4 bases not matched to a gene; V was cut back by 7 bases and J by 2 bases. The CDR3 spans 14 residues. The CDR3 loop is CASNRDSNTGELFF. The CDR3 nucleotides are TGTGCCAGCAACCGGGACAGTAACACCGGGGAGCTGTTTTTT.

This clonotype was counted only a few times. The rearrangement links TRBV4-2 to TRBJ2-3; D unclear. The CDR3 extends over 15 amino acids. Germline V gene data show CDR1 as LGHNA and CDR2 as YNFKEQ. V lost 0 bases and J 6 bases, leaving 13 bases between the germline ends. The CDR3 DNA follows: TGTGCCAGCAGCCAAGAGGGTCGAGCCGGCGATACGCAGTATTTT. Its translation: CASSQEGRAGDTQYF.

This clonotype was counted at least ten times. The chain joins TRBV3-1 to TRBJ2-3; 12 bases agree with TRBD2. The V gene's germline CDR1 is LGHDT and CDR2 YNNKEL (reference sequence). CDR3 length equals 17 residues. The junction had 9 bases not matched to a gene; V was cut back by 4 bases and J by 4 bases. DNA of the CDR3: TGTGCCAGCAGCCCCCATTTACTAGCGGGGGGTGCAGATACGCAGTATTTT. Translating it yields CASSPHLLAGGADTQYF.

The V call is TRBV4-1, the J call TRBJ2-2, with D unclear. The V and J ends lost 7 bases and 0 bases respectively, with 9 bases between them. The CDR3 runs to 14 residues. Germline-derived CDR1 and CDR2 are MGHRA and YSYEKL. CDR3 sequence reads: CASKWGSNTGELFF. CDR3 sequence (DNA): TGCGCCAGCAAATGGGGATCGAACACCGGGGAGCTGTTTTTT.